The rows below give T cell receptor beta chains drawn from one sample of a study of cytomegalovirus exposure and HLA in healthy donors. Assay: immunoSEQ multiplex PCR; the TCRdb copy retains only in-frame clones and omits some. The sample records 150,000 to 200,000 clones, 75% to 80% being singletons. Sequencing used PBMCs. Every receptor here comes from a woman in her twenties or thirties in good health and CMV-seropositive. The CDR3 runs from the conserved cysteine through the conserved F or W. The order of the fields is D gene, V gene, clone size, J gene, CDR3 protein, CDR3 DNA. D genes are given only for firm matches. Size is stated for part of the rows, as once, few or many counts, or as a class when the clone is expanded.

d_call: TRBD2; v_call: TRBV9; clone_size: NA; j_call: TRBJ2-7; cdr3_aa: CASRVRNASGETYEQYF; cdr3_nt: TGTGCCAGCAGGGTCAGGAATGCTAGCGGGGAAACCTACGAGCAGTACTTC
d_call: TRBD1; v_call: TRBV4-3; clone_size: NA; j_call: TRBJ1-2; cdr3_aa: CASSQGHGTGGDGYTF; cdr3_nt: TGCGCCAGCAGCCAAGGCCACGGGACAGGGGGCGATGGCTACACCTTC
d_call: TRBD1; v_call: TRBV18; clone_size: NA; j_call: TRBJ1-3; cdr3_aa: CASSEGQGSGNTIYF; cdr3_nt: TGTGCCAGCTCTGAAGGACAGGGCTCTGGAAACACCATATATTTT
d_call: NA; v_call: TRBV7-9; clone_size: NA; j_call: TRBJ2-2; cdr3_aa: CASGKAENTGELFF; cdr3_nt: TGTGCCAGCGGAAAAGCGGAGAACACCGGGGAGCTGTTTTTT
d_call: TRBD1; v_call: TRBV11-2; clone_size: few; j_call: TRBJ2-7; cdr3_aa: CASSLDARGSYEQYF; cdr3_nt: TGTGCCAGCAGCTTAGATGCCAGGGGGTCCTACGAGCAGTACTTC
d_call: TRBD2; v_call: TRBV29-1; clone_size: NA; j_call: TRBJ2-1; cdr3_aa: CSVRRGGYNEQFF; cdr3_nt: TGCAGCGTTCGTCGGGGGGGGTACAATGAGCAGTTCTTC
d_call: NA; v_call: TRBV11-3; clone_size: NA; j_call: TRBJ1-1; cdr3_aa: CASSPRGGPPGEAFF; cdr3_nt: TGTGCCAGCAGCCCCCGAGGAGGCCCTCCGGGTGAAGCTTTCTTT
d_call: TRBD2; v_call: TRBV5-4; clone_size: NA; j_call: TRBJ2-5; cdr3_aa: CASSPGTSGRETQYF; cdr3_nt: TGTGCCAGCAGCCCCGGGACTAGCGGGAGGGAGACCCAGTACTTC
d_call: TRBD2; v_call: TRBV9; clone_size: NA; j_call: TRBJ2-3; cdr3_aa: CASSDPPGGGQDTQYF; cdr3_nt: TGTGCCAGCAGTGACCCCCCGGGGGGGGGCCAAGATACGCAGTATTTT
d_call: TRBD1; v_call: TRBV11-3; clone_size: NA; j_call: TRBJ2-1; cdr3_aa: CASQTGANEQFF; cdr3_nt: TGTGCCAGTCAGACAGGGGCCAATGAGCAGTTCTTC
d_call: TRBD2; v_call: TRBV15; clone_size: NA; j_call: TRBJ2-1; cdr3_aa: CATSRDRRGGSYNEQFF; cdr3_nt: TGTGCCACCAGCAGAGATAGGAGGGGAGGGTCCTACAATGAGCAGTTCTTC
d_call: NA; v_call: TRBV6-5; clone_size: NA; j_call: TRBJ2-7; cdr3_aa: CASVKQGTSEQYF; cdr3_nt: TGTGCCAGCGTGAAACAGGGTACATCCGAGCAGTACTTC
d_call: TRBD1; v_call: TRBV7-8; clone_size: NA; j_call: TRBJ1-2; cdr3_aa: CASSLSTGAEYGYTF; cdr3_nt: TGTGCCAGCAGCTTATCTACAGGGGCTGAATATGGCTACACCTTC
d_call: TRBD2; v_call: TRBV5-1; clone_size: once; j_call: TRBJ2-1; cdr3_aa: CASSFSPGGGNEQFF; cdr3_nt: TGCGCCAGCAGCTTTTCCCCGGGAGGAGGCAATGAGCAGTTCTTC
d_call: NA; v_call: TRBV28; clone_size: NA; j_call: TRBJ1-2; cdr3_aa: CASSYRQGYTF; cdr3_nt: TGTGCCAGCAGTTATCGACAGGGCTACACCTTC
d_call: NA; v_call: TRBV5-1; clone_size: NA; j_call: TRBJ1-2; cdr3_aa: CASSPPSPGYGYTF; cdr3_nt: TGCGCCAGCAGTCCGCCGTCCCCGGGATACGGCTACACCTTC
d_call: NA; v_call: TRBV10-3; clone_size: few; j_call: TRBJ1-3; cdr3_aa: CAISEGQGYTIYF; cdr3_nt: TGTGCCATCTCGGAGGGCCAGGGATACACCATATATTTT
d_call: NA; v_call: TRBV6-1; clone_size: once; j_call: TRBJ2-7; cdr3_aa: CASSEAPLYEQYF; cdr3_nt: TGTGCCAGCAGTGAAGCTCCTCTCTACGAGCAGTACTTC
d_call: NA; v_call: TRBV19; clone_size: NA; j_call: TRBJ2-3; cdr3_aa: CASSRLTGTDTQYF; cdr3_nt: TGTGCCAGTAGTAGACTGACAGGAACAGATACGCAGTATTTT
d_call: NA; v_call: TRBV5-1; clone_size: once; j_call: TRBJ1-3; cdr3_aa: CASSFDRLGNTIYF; cdr3_nt: TGCGCCAGCAGCTTCGACAGGCTCGGAAACACCATATATTTT
d_call: NA; v_call: TRBV7-6; clone_size: NA; j_call: TRBJ2-5; cdr3_aa: CASSATGRETQYF; cdr3_nt: TGTGCCAGCAGCGCGACAGGACGGGAGACCCAGTACTTC
d_call: TRBD1; v_call: TRBV9; clone_size: NA; j_call: TRBJ2-1; cdr3_aa: CASSSGTGGSYNEQFF; cdr3_nt: TGTGCCAGCAGCTCGGGGACAGGGGGGAGCTACAATGAGCAGTTCTTC
d_call: TRBD1; v_call: TRBV7-9; clone_size: few; j_call: TRBJ2-7; cdr3_aa: CASSRDRGSYEQYF; cdr3_nt: TGTGCCAGCAGTCGGGACAGGGGCTCCTACGAGCAGTACTTC
d_call: TRBD1; v_call: TRBV11-3; clone_size: NA; j_call: TRBJ1-1; cdr3_aa: CASGQGQNTEAFF; cdr3_nt: TGTGCCAGCGGACAGGGCCAGAACACTGAAGCTTTCTTT
d_call: NA; v_call: TRBV5-1; clone_size: NA; j_call: TRBJ1-1; cdr3_aa: CASSLRGSGTEAFF; cdr3_nt: TGCGCCAGCAGCTTGAGGGGCTCTGGCACTGAAGCTTTCTTT
d_call: NA; v_call: TRBV18; clone_size: few; j_call: TRBJ2-1; cdr3_aa: CASSSRDVSGLWTGEQFF; cdr3_nt: TGTGCCAGCTCATCGCGGGACGTTTCGGGACTGTGGACGGGTGAGCAGTTCTTC
d_call: TRBD1; v_call: TRBV27; clone_size: NA; j_call: TRBJ1-4; cdr3_aa: CASSSVKGTGGREKLFF; cdr3_nt: TGTGCCAGCAGTTCTGTCAAGGGGACAGGGGGGCGTGAAAAACTGTTTTTT
d_call: TRBD2; v_call: TRBV30; clone_size: NA; j_call: TRBJ2-7; cdr3_aa: CACERGAAYEQYF; cdr3_nt: TGTGCCTGTGAGCGGGGGGCCGCCTACGAGCAGTACTTC
d_call: TRBD1; v_call: TRBV27; clone_size: NA; j_call: TRBJ2-1; cdr3_aa: CASSLRTGYNEQFF; cdr3_nt: TGTGCCAGCAGTCTTAGGACAGGCTACAATGAGCAGTTCTTC
d_call: NA; v_call: TRBV7-9; clone_size: NA; j_call: TRBJ2-2; cdr3_aa: CASSLARLKPDGELFF; cdr3_nt: TGTGCCAGCAGCTTAGCTAGACTAAAACCCGACGGGGAGCTGTTTTTT
d_call: TRBD1; v_call: TRBV6-1; clone_size: few; j_call: TRBJ1-6; cdr3_aa: CATSRDRENSPLHF; cdr3_nt: TGTGCCACCTCCCGGGACAGGGAAAATTCACCCCTCCACTTT
d_call: TRBD1; v_call: TRBV6-1; clone_size: NA; j_call: TRBJ2-7; cdr3_aa: CACRTGQGLVYEQYF; cdr3_nt: TGTGCGTGCAGAACGGGACAGGGGCTGGTCTACGAGCAGTACTTC
d_call: TRBD2; v_call: TRBV2; clone_size: NA; j_call: TRBJ2-5; cdr3_aa: CASPTVAGLGQETQYF; cdr3_nt: TGTGCCAGCCCCACCGTAGCGGGGCTGGGGCAAGAGACCCAGTACTTC
d_call: TRBD2; v_call: TRBV27; clone_size: NA; j_call: TRBJ2-3; cdr3_aa: CASSPGLAEPLTDTQYF; cdr3_nt: TGTGCCAGCAGTCCAGGACTAGCGGAGCCTCTCACAGATACGCAGTATTTT
d_call: TRBD1; v_call: TRBV23-1; clone_size: NA; j_call: TRBJ2-3; cdr3_aa: CASSQPWDRGSSDTQYF; cdr3_nt: TGCGCCAGCAGTCAACCCTGGGACAGGGGAAGTTCGGATACGCAGTATTTT
d_call: NA; v_call: TRBV19; clone_size: once; j_call: TRBJ1-1; cdr3_aa: CASSMTVLTNTEAFF; cdr3_nt: TGTGCCAGTAGTATGACAGTTCTAACGAACACTGAAGCTTTCTTT